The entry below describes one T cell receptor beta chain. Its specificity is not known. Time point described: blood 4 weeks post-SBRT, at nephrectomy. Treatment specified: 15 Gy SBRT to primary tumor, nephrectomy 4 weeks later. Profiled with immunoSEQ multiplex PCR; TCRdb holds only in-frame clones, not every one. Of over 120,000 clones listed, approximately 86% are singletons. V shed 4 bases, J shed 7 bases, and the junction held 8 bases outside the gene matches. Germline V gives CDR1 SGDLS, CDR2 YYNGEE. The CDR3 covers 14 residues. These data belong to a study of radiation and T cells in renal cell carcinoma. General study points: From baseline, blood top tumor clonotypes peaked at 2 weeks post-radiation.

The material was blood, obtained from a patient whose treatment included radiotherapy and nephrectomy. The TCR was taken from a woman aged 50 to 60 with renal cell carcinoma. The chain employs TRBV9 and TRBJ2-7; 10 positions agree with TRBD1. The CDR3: CASSLEGQGWEQYF. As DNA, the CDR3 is TGTGCCAGCAGCCTAGAGGGACAGGGGTGGGAGCAGTACTTC.